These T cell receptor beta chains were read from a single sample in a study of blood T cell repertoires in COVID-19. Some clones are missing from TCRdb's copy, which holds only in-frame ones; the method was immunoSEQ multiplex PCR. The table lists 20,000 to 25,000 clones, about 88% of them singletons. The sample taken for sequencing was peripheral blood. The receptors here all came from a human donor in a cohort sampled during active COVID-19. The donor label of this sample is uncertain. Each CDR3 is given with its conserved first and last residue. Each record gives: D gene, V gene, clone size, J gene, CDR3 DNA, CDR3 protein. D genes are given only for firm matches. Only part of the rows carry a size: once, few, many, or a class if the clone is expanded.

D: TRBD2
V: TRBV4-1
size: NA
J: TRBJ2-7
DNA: TGCGCCAGCAGCCAAGATAGCGGGAGTAGCTCCTACGAGCAGTACTTC
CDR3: CASSQDSGSSSYEQYF

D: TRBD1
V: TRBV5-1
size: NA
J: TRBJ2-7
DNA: TGCGCCAGCAGAAATACCGGGACAGGGGACGAGCAGTACTTC
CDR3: CASRNTGTGDEQYF

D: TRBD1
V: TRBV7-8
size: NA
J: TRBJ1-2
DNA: TGTGCCAGCAGCTTAGTTCGGTCAGGGGGCGGTGGCTACACCTTC
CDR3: CASSLVRSGGGGYTF

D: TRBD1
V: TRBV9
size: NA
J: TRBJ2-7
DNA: TGTGCCAGCAGCGTAACCGGACAGGGGGTAGGGGAGCAGTACTTC
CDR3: CASSVTGQGVGEQYF

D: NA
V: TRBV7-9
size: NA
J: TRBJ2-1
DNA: TGTGCCAGCAGCTTGGGCGCGGGGTCGATGGACCTATACAATGAGCAGTTCTTC
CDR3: CASSLGAGSMDLYNEQFF

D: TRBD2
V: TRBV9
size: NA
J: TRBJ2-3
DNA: TGTGCCAGCAGCGTAGCTAGCGGGAGATGGCCAGATACGCAGTATTTT
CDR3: CASSVASGRWPDTQYF

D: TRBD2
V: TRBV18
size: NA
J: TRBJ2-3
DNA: TGTGCCAGCTCACCAGGCCTAGCGGGCACAGATACGCAGTATTTT
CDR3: CASSPGLAGTDTQYF

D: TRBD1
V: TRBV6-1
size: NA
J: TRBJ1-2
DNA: TGTGCCAGCAGTGAAGATGACAGGGGGCAGTATGGCTACACCTTC
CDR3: CASSEDDRGQYGYTF

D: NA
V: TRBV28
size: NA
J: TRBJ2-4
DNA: TGTGCCAGCAGTTCCAAGGCGGAAGGAAACATTCAGTACTTC
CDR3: CASSSKAEGNIQYF

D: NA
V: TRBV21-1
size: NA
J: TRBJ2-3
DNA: TGTGCCAGCAGCAAAGGTCTTTGCTACTCCGGCGGGTCTAGCACAGATACGCAGTATTTT
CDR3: CASSKGLCYSGGSSTDTQYF

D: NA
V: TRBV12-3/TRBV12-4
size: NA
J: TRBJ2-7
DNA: TGTGCCAGCAGTTTTAGCGGCCCTTACGAGCAGTACTTC
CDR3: CASSFSGPYEQYF

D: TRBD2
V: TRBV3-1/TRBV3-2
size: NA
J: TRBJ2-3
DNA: TGTGCCAGCAGCTCCCGAAACCAGCGGGAGGGCACAGATACGCAGTATTTT
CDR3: CASSSRNQREGTDTQYF

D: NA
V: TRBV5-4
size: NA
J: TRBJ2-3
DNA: TGTGCCAGCAGTTTTAGGACTCGGGGGACAGATACGCAGTATTTT
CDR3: CASSFRTRGTDTQYF

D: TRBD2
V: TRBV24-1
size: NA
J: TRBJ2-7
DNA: TGTGCCACCAGTTATAGCGGGAGGGGGAACGAGCAGTACTTC
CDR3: CATSYSGRGNEQYF

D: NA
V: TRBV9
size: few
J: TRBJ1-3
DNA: TGTGCCAGCAGCGTAGGAGGAATCTCTGGAAACACCATATATTTT
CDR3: CASSVGGISGNTIYF

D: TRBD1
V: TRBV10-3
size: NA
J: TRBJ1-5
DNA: TGTGCCCGGTCCGGGACAGGGGCCGATCAGCCCCAGCATTTT
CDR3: CARSGTGADQPQHF

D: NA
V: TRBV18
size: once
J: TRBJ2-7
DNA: TGTGCCAGCTCACCGGGAACAGGGGGGGGCTACGAGCAGTACTTC
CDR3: CASSPGTGGGYEQYF

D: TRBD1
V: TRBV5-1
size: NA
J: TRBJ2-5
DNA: TGCGCCAGCAGCTACAGGGGGGAGACCCAGTACTTC
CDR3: CASSYRGETQYF

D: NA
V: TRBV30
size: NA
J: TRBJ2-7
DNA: TGTGCCTGGAGCCGCGGCTACGAGCAGTACTTC
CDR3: CAWSRGYEQYF

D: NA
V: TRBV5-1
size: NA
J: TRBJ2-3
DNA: TGCGCCAGCAGGGTTACCTATCTTTCAGATACGCAGTATTTT
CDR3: CASRVTYLSDTQYF

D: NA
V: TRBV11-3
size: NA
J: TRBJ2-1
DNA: TGTGCCAGCAGCCTCTCCAGACTAGTAACCTACAATGAGCAGTTCTTC
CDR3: CASSLSRLVTYNEQFF

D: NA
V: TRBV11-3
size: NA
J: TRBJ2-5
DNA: TGTGCCAGCAGCTCGGTTGGGCGAGAGACCCAGTACTTC
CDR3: CASSSVGRETQYF

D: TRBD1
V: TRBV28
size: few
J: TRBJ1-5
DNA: TGTGCCAGCAGGCCTCCGGGACAGCACGCACTCGACCAACAGCCCCAGCATTTT
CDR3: CASRPPGQHALDQQPQHF

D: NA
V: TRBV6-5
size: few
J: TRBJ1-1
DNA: TGTGCCAGCAGTTTAACAACAGCCAACACTGAAGCTTTCTTT
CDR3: CASSLTTANTEAFF

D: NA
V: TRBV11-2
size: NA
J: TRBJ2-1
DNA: TGTGCCAGCAGGCGGGCGGGGAGCTCCTACAATGAGCAGTTCTTC
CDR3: CASRRAGSSYNEQFF

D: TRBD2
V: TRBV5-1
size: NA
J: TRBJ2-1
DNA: TGCGCCAGCAGCCTACTAGCGACCAGCTCCTACAATGAGCAGTTCTTC
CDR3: CASSLLATSSYNEQFF

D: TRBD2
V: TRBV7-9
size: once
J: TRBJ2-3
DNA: TGTGCCAGCAGCTTCGGGCGGGAGGCGGATACGCAGTATTTT
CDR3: CASSFGREADTQYF